The rows below give T cell receptor beta chains drawn from one sample of a study of a mutant IDH1 vaccine in newly diagnosed glioma. TCRdb's table, derived via immunoSEQ multiplex PCR, lists solely in-frame clones and lacks some. Of roughly 86,000 clones in the sample, just under 80% were seen once. Sequenced here: PBMCs, sampled from a glioma patient treated with radiotherapy, temozolomide or both. These receptors originate from a man aged 35 to 55 with glioma. Each CDR3 is given without its conserved first and last residue. D genes are given only for firm matches.

D gene,J gene,V gene,CDR3 protein
NA,TRBJ2-7,TRBV27,ASSGTREGKQY
NA,TRBJ2-7,TRBV7-8,ASSQGRYEQY
NA,TRBJ2-7,TRBV27,ASSLSSRGWGIDEQY
NA,TRBJ2-2,TRBV7-2,ASSLGRAGGELF
NA,TRBJ2-5,TRBV5-1,ASSALQETQY
NA,TRBJ1-5,TRBV4-3,ASSQGRGAGSNQPQH
TRBD1,TRBJ2-1,TRBV6-6,ASRRTGDFSEQF
NA,TRBJ1-5,TRBV7-2,ASSPFNQPQH
NA,TRBJ2-7,TRBV11-2,ASSLEPGVTYEQY
NA,TRBJ2-1,TRBV7-2,ASSHPRNEQF
NA,TRBJ1-4,TRBV27,ASSRDISEKLF
NA,TRBJ2-7,TRBV6-5,ASSHGQTHEQY
TRBD2,TRBJ2-7,TRBV6-5,ASQGVTSGSYEQY
NA,TRBJ2-7,TRBV2,ASSEPPNLSYEQY
TRBD2,TRBJ2-7,TRBV5-4,ASSRNGGRSYEQY
NA,TRBJ2-2,TRBV10-1,ASSEIWDKNGRVGTGELF
NA,TRBJ2-7,TRBV7-9,ASSLVSWGPTYEQY
NA,TRBJ1-2,TRBV6-1,ASNARERGYGYT
NA,TRBJ1-2,TRBV6-1,ASSESGGRFDGYT
NA,TRBJ2-5,TRBV28,ASSLIRAGTAQY